This T cell receptor (beta chain) was captured in a study of T cells in Graves' hyperthyroidism and ophthalmopathy. Study context: Staff took peripheral blood when the initial diagnosis was made, before any treatment began.

Many counts were recorded for this clonotype. Germline V gene data show CDR1 as DFQATT and CDR2 as SNEGSKA (reference sequence). The CDR3 runs to 16 residues. V shed 0 bases, J shed 5 bases, and the junction held 6 bases outside the gene matches. Amplified TCR beta CDR3 regions derived from RNA transcripts. The TCR CDR3 first-round RT-PCR relied on the HTBI primer set. TCRdb reanalysed the multiplex PCR reads using MiXCR and keeps one entry per CDR3 protein. The sample consists of approximately 700,000 distinct CDR3 sequences, roughly 15% of them appearing once. The sequence was obtained from a man between 18 and 29 years old with Graves' hyperthyroidism. Sequenced input: blood. J is TRBJ2-3 and V is TRBV20-1; 12 bases map to TRBD2. CDR3 amino acids: CSARDPLAGGGDTQYF. Written as DNA, the CDR3 is TGCAGTGCTAGAGATCCTCTAGCGGGAGGGGGAGATACGCAGTATTTT.